The 8 T cell receptor beta chains in this list originate from one sample, sequenced in a study of immune evolution from preneoplasia to lung adenocarcinoma. Sequencing used immunoSEQ multiplex PCR; TCRdb keeps in-frame clones, though not all of them. This table holds some 3,900 clones, about 75% found once. The sample was FFPE minimally invasive lung adenocarcinoma tissue. These TCRs come from a person between 65 and 80 years old with lung adenocarcinoma.

The chain recombines TRBV6-5 with TRBJ1-4; no firm D call. This CDR3 has 11 residues. The ends were cut back, 8 bases at V and 11 bases at J, with 12 bases in the middle. Germline assignment: CDR1 MNHEY and CDR2 SVGAGI. CDR3 amino acids: CASRAGEKLFF. As DNA, the CDR3 is TGTGCCAGCCGGGCGGGAGAGAAACTGTTTTTT.

The chain employs TRBV5-5 and TRBJ2-2, with 10 bases aligning to TRBD2. CDR3 length: 20 residues. V gave up 4 bases and J gave up 4 bases; unmatched junction bases: 19. Germline loops: CDR1 SGHKS, CDR2 YYEKEE (reference sequence). The CDR3 sequence is CASSARRPHERGGFTGELFF. CDR3 nucleotide sequence: TGTGCCAGCAGCGCGCGGCGACCACATGAGCGGGGGGGTTTCACCGGGGAGCTGTTTTTT.

V gene TRBV19 combines with J gene TRBJ2-7; the match to TRBD1 covers 9 bases. Germline loops: CDR1 LNHDA, CDR2 SQIVND (reference sequence). V was pared by 5 bases and J by 3 bases, with 8 bases of the junction left unmatched. The CDR3 loop spans 15 amino acids. DNA of the CDR3: TGTGCCAGTAGTTCAACAGGGGGCGGCTTCTACGAGCAGTACTTC. This gives the protein CASSSTGGGFYEQYF.

This sequence joins TRBV7-9 and TRBJ2-3; 7 nucleotides line up with TRBD1. There are 16 residues in the CDR3. The V and J ends lost 5 bases and 2 bases, in that order; junction bases with no gene match: 10. Germline V gene lookup returns CDR1 SEHNR and CDR2 FQNEAQ (reference sequence). The CDR3 region is CASSLGQALHTDTQYF. The CDR3 DNA reads as TGTGCCAGCAGCCTCGGACAGGCCCTACACACAGATACGCAGTATTTT.

This chain links TRBV6-6 with TRBJ1-5; possibly TRBD1 for D (5 bases). Trimming pared 11 bases from V and 0 bases from J, leaving 14 bases between. Germline CDR1 MNHNY, CDR2 SVGAGI (reference sequence). The CDR3 covers 14 residues. CDR3 DNA sequence: TGTGCCTCACTACGGGGGGATAGCAATCAGCCCCAGCATTTT. Translated, it gives CASLRGDSNQPQHF.

The chain couples TRBV28 to TRBJ2-3; D gene unclear. The CDR3 extends over 13 amino acids. Germline V CDR1 and CDR2: MDHEN, SYDVKM. V shed 2 bases and J shed 4 bases, with 7 bases lying between them. The CDR3 region is CASSLGGSDTQYF. The CDR3 DNA reads as TGTGCCAGCAGTTTAGGTGGCTCAGATACGCAGTATTTT.

The rearrangement uses TRBV4-2 and TRBJ2-5, with D possibly being TRBD1 or TRBD2 (5 bases each). V lost 5 bases and J lost 2, with 12 bases in between. This CDR3 has 14 residues. Germline lookup yields CDR1 LGHNA and CDR2 YNFKEQ. CDR3 nucleotides: TGTGCCAGCAGCTTGGAGGCAGGGCAAGAGACCCAGTACTTC. This gives the protein CASSLEAGQETQYF.

The chain recombines TRBV5-1 with TRBJ2-1, with a weak D call TRBD1 (6 bases). The CDR3 is 15 amino acids. The germline V and J ends were trimmed by 3 bases and 7 bases, with 17 bases remaining between them. Per germline, CDR1 SGHRS and CDR2 YFSETQ. The CDR3 coding sequence is TGCGCCAGCAGCTCACTACAGGGTGGGCGAAATGAGCAGTTCTTC. The encoded protein is CASSSLQGGRNEQFF.